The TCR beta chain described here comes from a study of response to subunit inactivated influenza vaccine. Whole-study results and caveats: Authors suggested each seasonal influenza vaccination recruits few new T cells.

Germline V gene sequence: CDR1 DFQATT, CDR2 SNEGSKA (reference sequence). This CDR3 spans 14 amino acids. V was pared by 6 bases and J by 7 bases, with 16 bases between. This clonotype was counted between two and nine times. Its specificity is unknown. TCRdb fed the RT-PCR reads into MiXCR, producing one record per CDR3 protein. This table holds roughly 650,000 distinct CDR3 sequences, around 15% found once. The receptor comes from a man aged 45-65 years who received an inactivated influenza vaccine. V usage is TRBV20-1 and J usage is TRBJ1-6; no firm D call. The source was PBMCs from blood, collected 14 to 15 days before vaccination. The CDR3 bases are TGCAGTGCCCCATCCCCCTCTTACAATTCACCCCTCCACTTT. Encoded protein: CSAPSPSYNSPLHF.